These 8 T cell receptor beta chains were sequenced from one sample in a study of cytotoxic CD8 clonotypes in ibrutinib-treated CLL. Assay used: immunoSEQ multiplex PCR; TCRdb lists only in-frame clones, some missing. This table holds about 50,000 clones, around 52% found once. Sequencing used PBMCs, obtained after 24 months of ibrutinib treatment. These receptors were obtained from a human donor with chronic lymphocytic leukemia.

The rearrangement links TRBV19 to TRBJ2-5; the match to TRBD2 covers 8 bases. The CDR3 runs to 17 residues. V lost 0 bases and J lost 2; bases outside the gene matches: 8. Germline V gene lookup returns CDR1 LNHDA and CDR2 SQIVND (reference sequence). The CDR3 nucleotides are TGTGCCAGTAGTATAGAAGGTAGCGGGACGAGACAAGAGACCCAGTACTTC. It encodes CASSIEGSGTRQETQYF. Based on the CDR3 plus reference TRBV19 and TRBJ2-5, the full variable domain is DGGITQSPKYLFRKEGQNVTLSCEQNLNHDAMYWYRQDPGQGLRLIYYSQIVNDFQKGDIAEGYSVSREKKESFPLTVTSAQKNPTAFYLCASSIEGSGTRQETQYFGPGTRLLVL.

The chain uses TRBV6-1 and TRBJ1-2; 7 positions agree with TRBD1. CDR1 is MNHNS and CDR2 is SASEGT in the germline V gene. After removal of 7 bases from V and 8 bases from J, the junction contained 10 bases not matched to a gene. This CDR3 comprises 13 residues. CDR3 sequence (DNA): TGTGCCAGCATATTCGACAGGGTCGGAGGCTACACCTTC. Protein: CASIFDRVGGYTF.

DNA for the CDR3: TGCAGCGTTGTCGCCACCGGGGAGCTGTTTTTT. This codes for CSVVATGELFF. V is TRBV29-1 and J is TRBJ2-2; D is uncertain. This CDR3 region has 11 residues. Germline-derived CDR1 and CDR2 are SQVTM and ANQGSEA. The ends were cut back, 4 bases at V and 4 bases at J, with 4 bases in the middle.

V and J are TRBV11-2 and TRBJ2-7, with D perhaps TRBD1 (6 bases). This CDR3 comprises 15 residues. In germline, CDR1 is SGHAT, CDR2 FQNNGV. V shed 2 bases and J shed 5 bases, with 16 bases lying between them. CDR3: CASSLSPGVVHEQYF. CDR3 bases: TGTGCCAGCAGCTTATCTCCAGGGGTTGTCCACGAGCAGTACTTC.

The V call is TRBV6-5, the J call TRBJ2-7, with 7 bases matching TRBD2. V was pared by 2 bases and J by 0 bases, with 4 bases of the junction left unmatched. The CDR3 totals 15 residues. Germline assignment: CDR1 MNHEY and CDR2 SVGAGI. The CDR3 sequence is CASSYTGGSSYEQYF. The CDR3 region has the DNA TGTGCCAGCAGTTACACCGGGGGGAGCTCCTACGAGCAGTACTTC.

This clone was seen only once. CDR3 in amino acids: CASSARGTGVADTQYF. The CDR3 nucleotides are TGTGCCAGCAGCGCCCGGGGTACAGGGGTTGCAGATACGCAGTATTTT. The rearrangement links TRBV9 to TRBJ2-3; 7 positions agree with TRBD1. V trimming: 3 bases; J trimming: 4 bases; junction bases outside the gene matches: 11. Germline V gene data show CDR1 as SGDLS and CDR2 as YYNGEE. This CDR3 comprises 16 residues. The entire variable domain, with the rest obtained from reference TRBV9 and TRBJ2-3, is as follows: DSGVTQTPKHLITATGQRVTLRCSPRSGDLSVYWYQQSLDQGLQFLIQYYNGEERAKGNILERFSAQQFPDLHSELNLSSLELGDSALYFCASSARGTGVADTQYFGPGTRLTVL.

This clone was seen a few times. The chain uses TRBV6-1 and TRBJ2-6, with a tentative D call TRBD1 (5 bases). Trimming shortened V by 1 base and J by 2 bases, and 9 bases separated the two germline ends. The CDR3 runs 16 residues. The germline CDR1 and CDR2 sequences are MNHNS and SASEGT. CDR3 sequence (DNA): TGTGCCAGCAGTGAAGGGGGCGGCCCTGGGGCCAACGTCCTGACTTTC. Translated, it gives CASSEGGGPGANVLTF.

The gene calls are TRBV27 and TRBJ2-2, with D unresolved. V lost 2 bases and J 7 bases, leaving 8 bases between the germline ends. Germline CDR1 MNHEY, CDR2 SMNVEV (reference sequence). This CDR3 is 13 amino acids long. The chain's CDR3 is CASSLKIDGELFF. The CDR3 DNA reads as TGTGCCAGCAGTTTAAAGATCGACGGGGAGCTGTTTTTT.